This T cell receptor beta chain came from a study of Ad26.COV2.S vaccination and SARS-CoV-2 variants. Regarding treatment: roughly 19 received Ad26.COV2.S at low or high dose, single or two shots; several received placebo; per-sample allocation not given. The study sampled participants on day 63 after the first vaccine or placebo injection. Data came from immunoSEQ multiplex PCR; TCRdb stores just in-frame clones and leaves some out. The sample comprises about 400,000 clones, about 90% of which are singletons, and more than 1.5% rests with the top ten. Germline V gene data show CDR1 as KGHSH and CDR2 as LQKENI. Trimming shortened V by 3 bases and J by 7 bases, and 15 bases separated the two germline ends. The CDR3 totals 14 residues.

The J gene is TRBJ1-1, the V gene TRBV18; no firm D call. The material was peripheral blood, obtained in a trial of Ad26.COV2.S vaccine versus placebo. The TCR comes from a person aged 18 to 65 who received the Ad26.COV2.S COVID-19 vaccine or a placebo. This CDR3 reads CASSPGRLYGEAFF. The CDR3 region has the DNA TGTGCCAGCTCACCCGGACGGTTGTATGGTGAAGCTTTCTTT.